This entry lists 8 T cell receptor beta chains sequenced from one sample in a study of cytomegalovirus exposure and HLA in healthy donors. PCR employed 60 Vbeta and 13 Jbeta primers. TCRdb keeps only in-frame clones here, not all; method: immunoSEQ multiplex PCR. The table includes some 170,000 clones, roughly three quarters detected once. The sample taken for sequencing was PBMCs. Every receptor here comes from a man in his sixties in good health and CMV-seronegative.

The chain joins TRBV5-8 to TRBJ1-2, with D possibly matching TRBD1 (6 bases). The V end lost 4 bases, the J end lost 3 bases, and 13 bases lay between the germline ends. Germline CDR1 and CDR2: SGHTS and YDEGEE. The CDR3 has 14 residues. The chain's CDR3 is CASSQGGADYGYTF. The CDR3, as DNA: TGTGCCAGCAGCCAAGGGGGGGCGGACTATGGCTACACCTTC.

The V call is TRBV19, the J call TRBJ2-7; weak D call: TRBD2 (6 bases). Germline lookup yields CDR1 LNHDA and CDR2 SQIVND (reference sequence). V was pared by 2 bases and J by 4 bases, with 12 bases between. The CDR3 totals 14 residues. In nucleotides, the CDR3 is TGTGCCAGTAGTATAAATCCGCGGGGTTACGAGCAGTACTTC. As protein: CASSINPRGYEQYF.

This clone was counted between two and nine times. The V and J genes are TRBV27 and TRBJ1-1, with TRBD1 as a possible D gene (6 bases). The CDR3 spans 13 residues. Germline-derived CDR1 and CDR2 are MNHEY and SMNVEV (reference sequence). V lost 4 bases and J lost 5, with 11 bases in between. The CDR3 region is CASSSIRGTEAFF. The CDR3 nucleotides read TGTGCCAGCAGTTCCATCAGGGGTACTGAAGCTTTCTTT.

The CDR3 protein is CASSYSTGQGYTF. The CDR3 nucleotides read TGTGCCAGCAGTTACTCGACAGGGCAAGGCTACACCTTC. This chain connects TRBV6-5 to TRBJ1-2; 7 bases agree with TRBD1. CDR1 and CDR2 (germline): MNHEY, SVGAGI. The CDR3 is made up of 13 amino acids. J gave up 8 bases and V 0 bases, and 3 bases lay outside the gene matches.

This clone was recorded a few times. In DNA form, the CDR3 reads TGTGCCAGCAGTGATACGTACAGGGGCTCCCTCTACGAGCAGTACTTC. This encodes CASSDTYRGSLYEQYF. The chain carries TRBV25-1 and TRBJ2-7, with 7 bases fitting TRBD1. This CDR3 is built from 16 residues. The V gene's germline CDR1 is MGHDK and CDR2 SYGVNS. Trimming took 3 bases from V and 3 from J; bases not matched to a gene: 11.

This clone occurred a few times. A read error may account for a junction end that differs from germline. The chain's CDR3 is CASSFRGGDTIYF. Here the CDR3 DNA reads TGTGCCAGCAGTTTCAGGGGTGGAGACACCATATATTTT. The chain links TRBV28 to TRBJ1-3, with D perhaps matching TRBD1 (6 bases). CDR1 MDHEN and CDR2 SYDVKM come from the germline V gene. This CDR3 region has 13 residues.

This sequence joins TRBV10-2 and TRBJ1-2, with D unresolved. The length of the CDR3 is 14 residues. Looked up from germline, CDR1 is WSHSY and CDR2 is SAAADI. Trimming shortened V by 4 bases and J by 0 bases, and 9 bases separated the two germline ends. CDR3 coding DNA: TGCGCCAGCAGTGCCCAGAGGGCTAACTATGGCTACACCTTC. Translated, it gives CASSAQRANYGYTF.

The rearrangement uses TRBV2 and TRBJ2-1; D not resolved. This CDR3 is built from 14 residues. Germline V gene lookup returns CDR1 SNHLY and CDR2 FYNNEI. Trimming took off 8 bases at V and 4 bases at J, with 15 bases between the two ends. CDR3 amino acids: CASAVITEYNEQFF. CDR3 DNA: TGTGCCAGCGCAGTGATAACAGAGTACAATGAGCAGTTCTTC.